The 4 T cell receptor beta chains in this list originate from one sample, sequenced in a study of pediatric ulcerative colitis (dated 2019 in TCRdb). The library came from the immunoSEQ multiplex PCR assay. TCRdb took over this immuneACCESS table, retaining in-frame rearrangements with V and J assigned. Such tables are incomplete; in checked studies, under half of the missing clones stem from an unresolved V gene, and the remainder is unexplained. The sample profile shows about 64,000 clones; approximately 87% of them were found once. The ten largest clones represent around 3.5% of the sample. Material: blood. All receptors come from a boy aged 10-17 years with severe ulcerative colitis.

J is TRBJ2-7 and V is TRBV28; no firm D call. V lost 7 bases and J 2 bases, leaving 12 bases between the germline ends. The CDR3 extends over 13 amino acids. Germline V gene data show CDR1 as MDHEN and CDR2 as SYDVKM. DNA for the CDR3: TGTGCCAGCACCCACCGGTCTACCTACGAGCAGTACTTC. Translation gives CASTHRSTYEQYF. Variable domain in full (rest from reference TRBV28 and TRBJ2-7): DVKVTQSSRYLVKRTGEKVFLECVQDMDHENMFWYRQDPGLGLRLIYFSYDVKMKEKGDIPEGYSVSREKKERFSLILESASTNQTSMYLCASTHRSTYEQYFGPGTRLTVT.

In its sample, this clone was seen once. This sequence joins TRBV7-2 and TRBJ2-5; 9 nucleotides line up with TRBD2. The junction had 10 bases not matched to a gene; V was cut back by 1 base and J by 4 bases. The germline V gene encodes CDR1 SGHTA and CDR2 FQGNSA. This CDR3 spans 17 amino acids. The CDR3 nucleotides read TGTGCCAGCAGCTTAGGGCCCCGTAGCGGGAGATCAGAGACCCAGTACTTC. It codes for CASSLGPRSGRSETQYF. The full variable domain, with the rest looked up from reference TRBV7-2 and TRBJ2-5, is GAGVSQSPSNKVTEKGKDVELRCDPISGHTALYWYRQSLGQGLEFLIYFQGNSAPDKSGLPSDRFSAERTGGSVSTLTIQRTQQEDSAVYLCASSLGPRSGRSETQYFGPGTRLLVL.

The CDR3 loop is CASSLGGGTGETQYF. In DNA form, the CDR3 reads TGTGCCAGCAGCTTAGGCGGGGGGACCGGGGAGACCCAGTACTTC. The chain uses TRBV11-3 and TRBJ2-5; 8 nucleotides align to TRBD2. Trimming removed 1 base from V and 5 bases from J; junction bases left unmatched: 6. Germline V gene sequence: CDR1 SGHNT, CDR2 YENEEA. The CDR3 covers 15 residues.

The V and J genes are TRBV30 and TRBJ1-5, with TRBD1 matching over 9 bases. Per germline, CDR1 GTSNPN and CDR2 SVGIG (reference sequence). The length of the CDR3 is 16 residues. The ends lost 6 bases at V and 2 bases at J; junction bases unmatched: 11. The CDR3 sequence: CACDPGQGIGNQPQHF. DNA of the CDR3: TGTGCCTGTGACCCAGGACAGGGGATAGGCAATCAGCCCCAGCATTTT.